Below, 9 T cell receptor beta chains from the same sample are listed, as sequenced in a study of T cell responses to AZD1222 COVID-19 vaccine. TCRdb's copy holds only in-frame clones and misses some; the assay was immunoSEQ multiplex PCR. The repertoire includes approximately 180,000 clones, around nine tenths of them detected once, and roughly 7.7% sits in the top ten. The sample here was peripheral blood, taken on day 0 of AZD1222 vaccination. The receptors were gathered from an adult in good health.

The rearrangement joins TRBV4-2 to TRBJ1-4; D unclear. This CDR3 is built from 15 residues. The V end was cut by 0 bases, the J end by 3 bases, with 8 bases between. Germline CDR1 and CDR2: LGHNA and YNFKEQ. CDR3 region: CASSQERTANEKLFF. CDR3 sequence (DNA): TGTGCCAGCAGCCAAGAACGTACAGCTAATGAAAAACTGTTTTTT.

The gene calls are TRBV7-3 and TRBJ2-1, with TRBD1 matching over 9 bases. The CDR3 runs 14 residues. The V segment lost 6 bases and the J segment 6 bases; nucleotides outside the gene matches: 6. CDR1 SGHTA and CDR2 FQGTGA come from the germline V gene. CDR3 DNA sequence: TGTGCCAGCAGTCCCGGGACAGGGCCCAATGAGCAGTTCTTC. This translates into CASSPGTGPNEQFF.

V is TRBV20-1 and J is TRBJ1-2; 7 bases are a match to TRBD1. J lost 3 bases, V lost 3 bases, and 7 bases had no gene match. CDR3 size: 14 residues. CDR1 is DFQATT, CDR2 SNEGSKA, per germline (reference sequence). The chain's CDR3 is CSASPQGGHYGYTF. The CDR3 region has the DNA TGCAGTGCTAGTCCTCAGGGGGGGCACTATGGCTACACCTTC.

The V call is TRBV10-1, the J call TRBJ1-5; 12 bases match TRBD1. Germline trimming cut 3 bases from V and 0 bases from J; bases unmatched to any gene: 18. CDR1 is WNHNN and CDR2 is SYGVQD in the germline V gene (reference sequence). The CDR3 totals 22 residues. CDR3 protein: CASSESGTGGGKALHSNQPQHF. Here the CDR3 DNA reads TGCGCCAGCAGTGAATCCGGGACAGGGGGCGGAAAAGCCCTTCATAGCAATCAGCCCCAGCATTTT.

This clone is a singleton in its sample. The gene calls are TRBV6-5 and TRBJ2-5; 14 nucleotides agree with TRBD2. The CDR3 sequence is 14 residues long. CDR1 MNHEY and CDR2 SVGAGI come from the germline V gene. The J segment lost 5 bases and the V segment lost 7 bases, leaving 3 bases of the junction unmatched. CDR3 sequence (DNA): TGTGCCAGCAAGACTAGCGGGGGGGTGGAGACCCAGTACTTC. It encodes CASKTSGGVETQYF.

This chain joins TRBV4-1 and TRBJ1-4; TRBD1 matches 9 bases. CDR1 MGHRA and CDR2 YSYEKL come from the germline V gene. Trimming cost V 3 bases and J 11 bases; bases outside gene matches: 10. This CDR3 region has 15 residues. CDR3 in amino acids: CASSHPRDREEKLFF. The CDR3 DNA reads as TGCGCCAGCAGCCACCCCCGGGACAGGGAGGAGAAACTGTTTTTT.

The V and J genes are TRBV7-2 and TRBJ2-1, with D perhaps TRBD1 or TRBD2 (6 bases each). CDR1 and CDR2 (germline): SGHTA, FQGNSA. This CDR3 is built from 15 residues. Trimming stripped 4 bases from V and 2 bases from J, with 12 bases between. For the CDR3, the DNA is TGTGCCAGCAGCTATAGGGGGGCCGCCTACAATGAGCAGTTCTTC. Protein product: CASSYRGAAYNEQFF.

Concerning this clone itself: Other DNA sequences of this sample code for an identical CDR3. The CDR3 nucleotides read TGTGCCAGCAGCCTCGTTAGCTACGAGCAGTACTTC. Its protein product is CASSLVSYEQYF. The rearrangement joins TRBV5-5 to TRBJ2-7; D unresolved. Trimming removed 4 bases from V and 3 bases from J, with 8 bases in between. This CDR3 region has 12 residues. Germline V lookup: CDR1 SGHKS, CDR2 YYEKEE (reference sequence).

This clone was recorded a few times. This same CDR3 is encoded by further DNA sequences in the sample. This rearrangement joins TRBV5-6 to TRBJ1-3; D unresolved. V was trimmed by 2 bases and J by 2 bases, leaving 2 bases between them. CDR3 length equals 12 residues. CDR1 is SGHDT and CDR2 is YYEEEE in the germline V gene. The DNA of the CDR3 is TGTGCCAGCAGCTTCGCTGGAAACACCATATATTTT. Its translation: CASSFAGNTIYF.